The 3 T cell receptor beta chains in this list originate from one sample, sequenced in a study of PD-1 blockade in classical Hodgkin lymphoma. Clones were read by immunoSEQ multiplex PCR, and TCRdb kept only the in-frame ones, dropping some. In the table there are under 15,000 clones, around four fifths of which are singletons. There was relapse after autologous stem cell transplantation in every patient, and there was variation in brentuximab vedotin exposure. Magnetic depletion of unwanted cells isolated CD4+ T cells from thawed PBMCs. Sequencing used CD4+ T cells from blood, obtained at baseline. The receptors here all came from a human donor with classical Hodgkin lymphoma.

The V gene is TRBV5-6, the J gene TRBJ1-2; 7 bases align to TRBD1. V lost 5 bases and J lost 0; bases outside the gene matches: 10. The V gene's germline CDR1 is SGHDT and CDR2 YYEEEE. This CDR3 has 16 residues. CDR3 sequence (DNA): TGTGCCAGCAGTTCAACCGGGACAGCATCTAACTATGGCTACACCTTC. Its protein product is CASSSTGTASNYGYTF.

This clone was recorded only once. This rearrangement joins TRBV6-1 to TRBJ1-2; D unresolved. The V gene lost 5 bases and the J gene lost 4 bases, with 8 bases spanning the gap. This CDR3 comprises 12 residues. Germline lookup yields CDR1 MNHNS and CDR2 SASEGT. For the CDR3, the DNA is TGTGCCAGCAGTAGGTCAGGCTATGGCTACACCTTC. Its translation: CASSRSGYGYTF.

The rearrangement joins TRBV7-2 to TRBJ1-5; 9 nucleotides match TRBD1. The germline gives CDR1 SGHTA, CDR2 FQGNSA. The CDR3 has 14 amino acids. The junction had 1 base not matched to a gene; V was cut back by 4 bases and J by 3 bases. The CDR3 nucleotides read TGTGCCAGCAGCTGGACAGGGGACAATCAGCCCCAGCATTTT. It is translated as CASSWTGDNQPQHF.